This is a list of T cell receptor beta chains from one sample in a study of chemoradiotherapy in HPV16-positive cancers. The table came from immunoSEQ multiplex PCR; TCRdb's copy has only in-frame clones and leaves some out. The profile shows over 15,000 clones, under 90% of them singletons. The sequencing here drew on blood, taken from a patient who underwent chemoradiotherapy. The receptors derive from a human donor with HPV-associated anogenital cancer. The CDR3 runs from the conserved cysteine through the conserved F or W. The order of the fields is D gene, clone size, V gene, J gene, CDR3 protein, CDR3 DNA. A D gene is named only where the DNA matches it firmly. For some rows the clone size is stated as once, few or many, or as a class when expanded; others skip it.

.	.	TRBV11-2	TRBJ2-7	CASSLLGYSYEQYF	TGTGCCAGCAGCTTATTGGGGTACTCCTACGAGCAGTACTTC
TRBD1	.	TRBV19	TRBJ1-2	CASSIIGTGGKRHGYTF	TGTGCCAGTAGTATAATTGGGACAGGGGGAAAAAGGCATGGCTACACCTTC
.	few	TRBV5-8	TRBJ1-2	CASSLGLGGNGYTF	TGTGCCAGCAGCTTGGGCTTGGGAGGGAATGGCTACACCTTC
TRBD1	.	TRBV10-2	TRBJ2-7	CASREGTGASYEQYF	TGCGCCAGCAGAGAAGGGACAGGGGCCTCCTACGAGCAGTACTTC
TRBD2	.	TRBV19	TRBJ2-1	CASSQLAGGYNEQFF	TGTGCCAGTAGTCAACTAGCGGGAGGCTACAATGAGCAGTTCTTC
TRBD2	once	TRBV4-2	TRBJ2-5	CASSPSSASGSGQETQYF	TGTGCCAGCAGCCCTAGCTCAGCTAGCGGGTCGGGTCAAGAGACCCAGTACTTC
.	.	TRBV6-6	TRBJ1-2	CASSSPRTGNYGYTF	TGTGCCAGCAGTTCCCCACGGACGGGAAACTATGGCTACACCTTC
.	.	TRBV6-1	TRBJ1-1	CASSGTADTEAFF	TGTGCCAGCAGCGGGACGGCGGACACTGAAGCTTTCTTT
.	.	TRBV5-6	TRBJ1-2	CASSLVRWIF	TGTGCCAGCAGCTTGGTTAGATGGATCTTC
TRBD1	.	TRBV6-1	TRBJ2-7	CASSEKPRDRGLEQYF	TGTGCCAGCAGTGAAAAACCACGGGACAGGGGGCTTGAGCAGTACTTC